The 29 T cell receptor beta chains in this list originate from one sample, sequenced in a study of T cells in Graves' hyperthyroidism and ophthalmopathy. The investigators amplified TCR beta CDR3 regions from RNA transcripts. TCR CDR3 regions were first amplified by RT-PCR with HTBI primers. TCRdb processed the multiplex PCR reads anew with MiXCR; each CDR3 protein has one entry. The repertoire includes 550,000 to 650,000 distinct CDR3 sequences, 12% to 15% of them detected once, and over 11% sits in the top ten. Sequences were obtained from blood. All receptors come from a woman between 35 and 50 years old with Graves' hyperthyroidism.

Here the CDR3 reads CAISESRGGLPEAFF. DNA of the CDR3: TGTGCCATCAGTGAGTCGAGGGGGGGTCTCCCCGAAGCTTTCTTT. The chain is built from TRBV10-3 and TRBJ1-1; tentative D call: TRBD1 (6 bases). The CDR3 is 15 residues long. Germline CDR1 is ENHRY and CDR2 is SYGVKD. Trimming removed 0 bases from V and 8 bases from J, with 16 bases in between.

This clonotype was observed a handful of times. J is TRBJ2-7 and V is TRBV20-1; tentative D call: TRBD2 (6 bases). Trimming stripped 6 bases from V and 3 bases from J, with 18 bases between. Germline-derived CDR1 and CDR2 are DFQATT and SNEGSKA (reference sequence). CDR3 length: 14 residues. Here the CDR3 reads CSAILGLKGYEQYF. The CDR3 DNA reads as TGCAGTGCCATACTCGGACTAAAGGGCTACGAGCAGTACTTC.

This clonotype was recorded at least ten times. This chain joins TRBV7-2 and TRBJ2-1; 7 bases agree with TRBD2. This CDR3 region has 14 residues. The V gene end was trimmed by 5 bases and the J gene end by 4 bases; junction bases not matched to a gene: 5. Germline V CDR1 and CDR2: SGHTA, FQGNSA. The CDR3 nucleotides are TGTGCCAGCAGCCTACAGCGGGATTACAATGAGCAGTTCTTC. Amino acids: CASSLQRDYNEQFF.

This clonotype was recorded at least ten times. The V call is TRBV30, the J call TRBJ2-7; D call uncertain. The CDR3 extends over 13 amino acids. Germline CDR1 GTSNPN, CDR2 SVGIG (reference sequence). Trimming shortened V by 0 bases and J by 3 bases, and 9 bases separated the two germline ends. The CDR3 DNA is TGTGCCTGGAGTGTCAGATCCCTCTACGAGCAGTACTTC. Translating it yields CAWSVRSLYEQYF.

This clonotype occurred a few times. The chain recombines TRBV12-3 or TRBV12-4 with TRBJ2-1, with 8 bases that match TRBD1. The trim removed 6 bases at V and 4 bases at J, leaving 11 bases unmatched. The CDR3 totals 16 residues. The CDR3 bases are TGTGCCAGCAGCCGCGGACAGGGCGCGATTTACAATGAGCAGTTCTTC. Encoded protein: CASSRGQGAIYNEQFF.

This clonotype was seen once. A much larger clone differs by one base, so this may be a read error. The J gene is TRBJ2-2, the V gene TRBV28, with D possibly TRBD2 on 5 matching bases. Germline loops: CDR1 MDHEN, CDR2 SYDVKM. CDR3 length: 16 amino acids. Trimming removed 5 bases from V and 5 bases from J, with 18 bases in between. The CDR3 DNA reads TGTGCCAGCAGTCGGGCGGCTCCGGACTTTACCGGGGAGCTGTTTTTT. This sequence encodes CASSRAAPDFTGELFF.

The genes are TRBV7-8 and TRBJ1-5; tentatively, D is TRBD1 (5 bases). CDR3 length: 17 amino acids. In germline, CDR1 is SGHVS, CDR2 FQNEAQ. V was shortened by 5 bases and J by 6 bases, with 23 bases between the two germline ends. CDR3 loop: CASSPRSGHQGSQPQHF. The CDR3 coding sequence is TGTGCCAGCAGCCCACGGAGCGGTCACCAGGGAAGTCAGCCCCAGCATTTT. Drawing the rest from reference TRBV7-8 and TRBJ1-5, the complete variable domain is GAGVSQSPRYKVAKRGQDVALRCDPISGHVSLFWYQQALGQGPEFLTYFQNEAQLDKSGLPSDRFFAERPEGSVSTLKIQRTQQEDSAVYLCASSPRSGHQGSQPQHFGDGTRLSIL.

The chain couples TRBV9 to TRBJ2-2, with 7 nucleotides matching TRBD2. Germline-derived CDR1 and CDR2 are SGDLS and YYNGEE. The CDR3 length is 14 residues. V was clipped by 1 base and J by 7 bases; unmatched bases: 4. CDR3 in DNA: TGTGCCAGCAGCGTATCTAGCGGAGGCGGGGAGCTGTTTTTT. Encoded protein: CASSVSSGGGELFF.

In its sample, this clonotype was seen many times. The chain links TRBV20-1 to TRBJ2-1, with unresolved D. The CDR3 is made up of 15 amino acids. Trimming shortened V by 3 bases and J by 4 bases, and 16 bases separated the two germline ends. Germline CDR1 is DFQATT and CDR2 is SNEGSKA (reference sequence). Written as DNA, the CDR3 is TGCAGTGCTAGCCTGGTTCGCGGCACGTACAATGAGCAGTTCTTC. Translation: CSASLVRGTYNEQFF.

This clonotype was picked up many times. The rearrangement joins TRBV3-1 to TRBJ2-5, with D maybe TRBD1 (6 bases). This CDR3 has 16 residues. Trimming pared 2 bases from V and 5 bases from J, leaving 18 bases between. Per the germline V gene, CDR1 is LGHDT and CDR2 is YNNKEL (reference sequence). CDR3 sequence (DNA): TGTGCCAGCAGCCAACCATTGGTGGGGACAAGGGAGACCCAGTACTTC. Translating gives CASSQPLVGTRETQYF.

This clonotype was found many times. The gene calls are TRBV28 and TRBJ2-7; 12 bases align to TRBD2. The germline V gene encodes CDR1 MDHEN and CDR2 SYDVKM. The CDR3 loop spans 16 amino acids. Germline trimming cut 5 bases from V and 3 bases from J; bases unmatched to any gene: 8. The CDR3 region has the DNA TGTGCCAGCAGTCCAAGGACTAGCGGGATACTCTACGAGCAGTACTTC. Protein: CASSPRTSGILYEQYF.

The chain carries TRBV30 and TRBJ2-7; D remains unclear. The CDR3 consists of 14 residues. CDR1 is GTSNPN and CDR2 is SVGIG in the germline V gene (reference sequence). The ends were cut back, 4 bases at V and 2 bases at J, with 15 bases in the middle. The CDR3 loop is CAWTLNPPAYEQYF. CDR3 nucleotides: TGTGCCTGGACCTTGAATCCCCCAGCCTACGAGCAGTACTTC. The full variable domain, in which reference TRBV30 and TRBJ2-7 provide the parts outside the CDR3, is SQTIHQWPATLVQPVGSPLSLECTVEGTSNPNLYWYRQAAGRGLQLLFYSVGIGQISSEVPQNLSASRPQDRQFILSSKKLLLSDSGFYLCAWTLNPPAYEQYFGPGTRLTVT.

This clonotype was picked up many times. The chain recombines TRBV4-1 with TRBJ2-1; perhaps TRBD2 as D (5 bases). Germline-derived CDR1 and CDR2 are MGHRA and YSYEKL. The CDR3 totals 15 residues. V lost 4 bases and J lost 3, with 13 bases in between. The CDR3 nucleotides read TGCGCCAGCAGCCTAGACGGAGGATGCTACAATGAGCAGTTCTTC. It encodes CASSLDGGCYNEQFF.

This chain connects TRBV7-9 to TRBJ2-7; TRBD2 matches 7 bases. After removal of 4 bases from V and 8 bases from J, the junction contained 14 bases not matched to a gene. This CDR3 is 15 amino acids long. CDR1 is SEHNR, CDR2 FQNEAQ, per germline (reference sequence). The CDR3 DNA reads TGTGCCAGCAGCTCTCTGGCTAGCGGAACCTCAAAGCAGTACTTC. Translated, it gives CASSSLASGTSKQYF.

This clonotype has a count of ten or more. The chain has TRBV20-1 and TRBJ1-1; TRBD1 agrees at 8 bases. Germline V gene sequence: CDR1 DFQATT, CDR2 SNEGSKA (reference sequence). The CDR3 totals 12 residues. The DNA for the CDR3 is TGCAGCGCGGACAGGGTAGCTCCTGAAGCTTTCTTT. Amino acid sequence: CSADRVAPEAFF.

The sample holds many counts of this clonotype. The chain is built from TRBV29-1 and TRBJ2-7; the match to TRBD1 covers 8 bases. The CDR3 has 15 amino acids. CDR1 and CDR2 from the germline V gene are SQVTM and ANQGSEA. The junction had 13 bases not matched to a gene; V was cut back by 6 bases and J by 3 bases. This CDR3 is CSVTWSGQGDYEQYF. CDR3 DNA: TGCAGCGTCACCTGGTCCGGACAGGGAGACTACGAGCAGTACTTC.

Turning to this clonotype: A read error may be the cause here, since a much bigger clone is one base away. This chain joins TRBV28 and TRBJ1-3; D is undetermined. Germline CDR1 and CDR2: MDHEN and SYDVKM. The CDR3 runs to 12 residues. The germline V and J ends were trimmed by 4 bases and 3 bases, with 4 bases remaining between them. This CDR3 is CASSSVGNTIYF. DNA for the CDR3: TGTGCCAGCAGTTCAGTTGGAAACACCATATATTTT.

The sample holds many counts of this clonotype. V is TRBV6-2 or TRBV6-3 and J is TRBJ2-7; 7 nucleotides align to TRBD2. CDR1 MNHEY and CDR2 SVGEGT come from the germline V gene. This CDR3 has 15 amino acids. V shed 2 bases, J shed 4 bases, and the junction held 8 bases outside the gene matches. The CDR3 nucleotides are TGTGCCAGCAGTTACCCGGTAGCGGGTGGATACGAGCAGTACTTC. Residues: CASSYPVAGGYEQYF.

The V call is TRBV24-1, the J call TRBJ2-3, with 13 positions matching TRBD2. CDR1 KGHDR and CDR2 SFDVKD come from the germline V gene. The CDR3 has 17 residues. The trim removed 7 bases at V and 6 bases at J, leaving 12 bases unmatched. In nucleotides, the CDR3 is TGTGCCACCAGCGGGACTAGCGGGAAAAATCGGGGGGATACGCAGTATTTT. This encodes CATSGTSGKNRGDTQYF.

At least ten counts were recorded for this clonotype. This chain links TRBV27 with TRBJ2-3; D is possibly TRBD1 (6 bases). With 2 bases removed from V and 2 bases from J, the gap between germline ends came to 20 bases. The CDR3 length is 18 residues. Germline V CDR1 and CDR2: MNHEY, SMNVEV (reference sequence). CDR3 sequence (DNA): TGTGCCAGCAGTTTAAGGGGGTTGATCGGACATATCACAGATACGCAGTATTTT. Encoded protein: CASSLRGLIGHITDTQYF.

At least ten counts were recorded for this clonotype. CDR3 protein: CASSPLGTGKHYGYTF. In DNA form, the CDR3 reads TGTGCCAGCTCACCGCTCGGGACAGGGAAACACTATGGCTACACCTTC. The chain uses TRBV18 and TRBJ1-2; TRBD1 matches 9 bases. There are 16 residues in the CDR3. Germline V CDR1 and CDR2: KGHSH, LQKENI. Losses at the gene ends were 3 bases for V and 3 bases for J; bases not matched to a gene: 8.

The sample holds many counts of this clonotype. The V gene is TRBV28, the J gene TRBJ2-3; possibly TRBD1 for D (6 bases). The CDR3 length is 12 residues. The V and J ends lost 6 bases and 3 bases respectively, with 7 bases between them. Looked up from germline, CDR1 is MDHEN and CDR2 is SYDVKM. CDR3: CASRDRTDTQYF. Written as DNA, the CDR3 is TGTGCCAGCAGGGACAGAACAGATACGCAGTATTTT. The full variable domain, its missing parts supplied by reference TRBV28 and TRBJ2-3, is DVKVTQSSRYLVKRTGEKVFLECVQDMDHENMFWYRQDPGLGLRLIYFSYDVKMKEKGDIPEGYSVSREKKERFSLILESASTNQTSMYLCASRDRTDTQYFGPGTRLTVL.

Concerning this clonotype: Given a much more abundant clone one base away, this may be a read error. The chain couples TRBV3-1 to TRBJ2-7; TRBD2 agrees at 7 bases. The trim removed 3 bases at V and 1 base at J, leaving 12 bases unmatched. Germline assignment: CDR1 LGHDT and CDR2 YNNKEL (reference sequence). This CDR3 has 17 amino acids. In DNA form, the CDR3 reads TGTGCCAGCAGCCATCTAGTGGGAGGGCAAGCGTCCTACGAGCAGTACTTC. It codes for CASSHLVGGQASYEQYF.

The sample holds many counts of this clonotype. This sequence joins TRBV6-2 or TRBV6-3 and TRBJ2-7; D is unclear. CDR3 length equals 13 residues. The V gene's germline CDR1 is MNHEY and CDR2 SVGEGT. V lost 1 base, J lost 1 base, and 5 bases lay in between. The chain's CDR3 is CASSYLGSYEQYF. The CDR3, as DNA: TGTGCCAGCAGTTACTTGGGGTCCTACGAGCAGTACTTC.

This clonotype was observed many times. The rearrangement uses TRBV20-1 and TRBJ2-7; TRBD2 aligns across 11 bases. This CDR3 spans 14 amino acids. CDR1 is DFQATT and CDR2 is SNEGSKA in the germline V gene (reference sequence). The ends lost 6 bases at V and 2 bases at J; junction bases unmatched: 6. CDR3 sequence (DNA): TGCAGTGCGGACATACTAGCGGGAGCCTACGAGCAGTACTTC. Its protein is CSADILAGAYEQYF.

The rearrangement joins TRBV5-1 to TRBJ2-5, with 15 bases aligning to TRBD2. V was pared by 5 bases and J by 3 bases, with 5 bases of the junction left unmatched. CDR3 size: 16 residues. CDR1 SGHRS and CDR2 YFSETQ come from the germline V gene. The CDR3 region has the DNA TGCGCCAGCAGTGGGACTAGCGGGAGGAGGGAAGAGACCCAGTACTTC. This codes for CASSGTSGRREETQYF.

This clonotype came up a few times. The J gene is TRBJ1-4, the V gene TRBV7-9, with D unresolved. The CDR3 totals 13 residues. Trimming left V 5 bases short and J 8 bases short, with 12 bases between. CDR1 and CDR2 from the germline V gene are SEHNR and FQNEAQ (reference sequence). CDR3 sequence reads: CASSPRKGEKLFF. Written as DNA, the CDR3 is TGTGCCAGCAGCCCCCGTAAGGGCGAAAAACTGTTTTTT.

This clonotype was observed many times. The V and J genes are TRBV7-2 and TRBJ1-1, with D unclear. Germline V gene sequence: CDR1 SGHTA, CDR2 FQGNSA. The V end was cut by 5 bases, the J end by 1 base, with 14 bases between. This CDR3 is 15 amino acids long. CDR3 in amino acids: CASSPRYRSNTEAFF. The CDR3 nucleotides read TGTGCCAGCAGCCCACGATATCGATCGAACACTGAAGCTTTCTTT.

The chain combines TRBV4-1 with TRBJ2-7; D remains unclear. The CDR3 runs 14 residues. V was shortened by 1 base and J by 4 bases, with 11 bases between the two germline ends. Germline V lookup: CDR1 MGHRA, CDR2 YSYEKL. Here the CDR3 reads CASSQGRLGYEQYF. The CDR3 region has the DNA TGCGCCAGCAGCCAAGGACGGCTGGGGTACGAGCAGTACTTC.